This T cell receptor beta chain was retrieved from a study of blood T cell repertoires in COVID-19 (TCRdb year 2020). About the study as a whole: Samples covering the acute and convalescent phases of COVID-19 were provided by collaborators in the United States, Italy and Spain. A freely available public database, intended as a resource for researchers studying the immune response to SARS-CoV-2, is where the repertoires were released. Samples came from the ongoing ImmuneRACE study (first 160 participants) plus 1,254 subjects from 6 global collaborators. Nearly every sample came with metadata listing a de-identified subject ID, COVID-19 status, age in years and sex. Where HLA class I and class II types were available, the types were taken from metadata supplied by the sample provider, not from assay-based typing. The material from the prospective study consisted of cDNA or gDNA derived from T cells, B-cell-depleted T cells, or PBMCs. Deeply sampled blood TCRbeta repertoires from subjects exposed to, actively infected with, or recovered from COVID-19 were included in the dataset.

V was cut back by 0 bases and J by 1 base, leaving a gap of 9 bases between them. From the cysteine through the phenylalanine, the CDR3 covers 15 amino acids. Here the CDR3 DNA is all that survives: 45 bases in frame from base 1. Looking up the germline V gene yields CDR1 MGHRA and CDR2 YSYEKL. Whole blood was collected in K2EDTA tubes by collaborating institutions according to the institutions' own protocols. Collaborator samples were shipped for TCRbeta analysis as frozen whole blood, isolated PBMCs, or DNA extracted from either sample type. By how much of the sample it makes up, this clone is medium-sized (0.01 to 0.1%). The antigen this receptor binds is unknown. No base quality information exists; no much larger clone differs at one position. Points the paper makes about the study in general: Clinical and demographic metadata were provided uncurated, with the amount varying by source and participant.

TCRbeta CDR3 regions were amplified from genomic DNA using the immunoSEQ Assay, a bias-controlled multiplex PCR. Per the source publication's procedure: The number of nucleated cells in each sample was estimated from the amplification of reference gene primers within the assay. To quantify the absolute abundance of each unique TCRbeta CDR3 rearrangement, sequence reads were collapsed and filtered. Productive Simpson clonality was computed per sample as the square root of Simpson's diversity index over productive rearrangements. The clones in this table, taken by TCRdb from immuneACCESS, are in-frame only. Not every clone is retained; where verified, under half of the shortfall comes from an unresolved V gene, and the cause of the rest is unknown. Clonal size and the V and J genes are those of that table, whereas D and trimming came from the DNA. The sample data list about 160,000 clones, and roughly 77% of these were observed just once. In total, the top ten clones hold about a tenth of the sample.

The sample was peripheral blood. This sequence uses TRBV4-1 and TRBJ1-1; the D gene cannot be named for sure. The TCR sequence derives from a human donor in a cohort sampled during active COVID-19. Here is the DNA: TGCGCCAGCAGCCAAGAGTCCGGGAAGAACACTGAAGCTTTCTTT. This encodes CASSQESGKNTEAFF.